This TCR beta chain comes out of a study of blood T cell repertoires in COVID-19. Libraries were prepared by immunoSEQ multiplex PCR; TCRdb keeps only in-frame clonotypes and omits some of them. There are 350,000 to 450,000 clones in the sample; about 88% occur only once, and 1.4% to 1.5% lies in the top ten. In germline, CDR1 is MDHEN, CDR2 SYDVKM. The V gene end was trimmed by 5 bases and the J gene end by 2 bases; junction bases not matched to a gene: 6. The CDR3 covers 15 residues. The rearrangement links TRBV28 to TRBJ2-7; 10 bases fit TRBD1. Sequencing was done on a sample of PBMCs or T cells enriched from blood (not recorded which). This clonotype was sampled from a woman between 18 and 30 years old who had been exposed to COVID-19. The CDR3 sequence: CASSMPGTGAYEQYF. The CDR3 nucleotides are TGTGCCAGCAGTATGCCTGGGACAGGGGCCTACGAGCAGTACTTC. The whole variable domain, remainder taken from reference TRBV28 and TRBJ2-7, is DVKVTQSSRYLVKRTGEKVFLECVQDMDHENMFWYRQDPGLGLRLIYFSYDVKMKEKGDIPEGYSVSREKKERFSLILESASTNQTSMYLCASSMPGTGAYEQYFGPGTRLTVT.